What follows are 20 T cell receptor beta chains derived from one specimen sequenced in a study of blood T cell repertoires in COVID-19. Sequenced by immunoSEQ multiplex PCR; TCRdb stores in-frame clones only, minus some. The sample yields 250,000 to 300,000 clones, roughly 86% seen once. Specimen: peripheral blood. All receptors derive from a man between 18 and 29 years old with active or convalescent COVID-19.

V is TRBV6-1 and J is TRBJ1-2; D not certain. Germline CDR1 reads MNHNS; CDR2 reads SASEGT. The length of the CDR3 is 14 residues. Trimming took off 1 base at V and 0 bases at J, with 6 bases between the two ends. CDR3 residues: CASSEGFANYGYTF. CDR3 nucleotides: TGTGCCAGCAGTGAAGGTTTCGCTAACTATGGCTACACCTTC.

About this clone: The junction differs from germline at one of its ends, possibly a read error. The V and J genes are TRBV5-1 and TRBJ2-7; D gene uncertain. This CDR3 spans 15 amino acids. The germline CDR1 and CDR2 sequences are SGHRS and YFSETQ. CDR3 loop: CASRLERLGSYEQYF. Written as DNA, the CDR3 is TGCGCCAGCCGCTTAGAGAGGCTAGGCTCCTACGAGCAGTACTTC.

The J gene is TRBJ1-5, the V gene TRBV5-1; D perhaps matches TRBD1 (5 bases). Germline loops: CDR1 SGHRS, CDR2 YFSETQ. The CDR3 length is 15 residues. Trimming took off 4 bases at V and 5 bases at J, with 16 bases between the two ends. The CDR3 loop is CASSRDGQGDQPQHF. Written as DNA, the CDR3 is TGCGCCAGCAGCCGAGACGGGCAGGGTGATCAGCCCCAGCATTTT.

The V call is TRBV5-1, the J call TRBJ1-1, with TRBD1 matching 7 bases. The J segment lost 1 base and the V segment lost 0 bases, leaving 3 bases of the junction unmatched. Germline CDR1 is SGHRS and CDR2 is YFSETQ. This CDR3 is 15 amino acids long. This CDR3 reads CASSLGDRENTEAFF. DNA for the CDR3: TGCGCCAGCAGCTTGGGCGACAGGGAGAACACTGAAGCTTTCTTT.

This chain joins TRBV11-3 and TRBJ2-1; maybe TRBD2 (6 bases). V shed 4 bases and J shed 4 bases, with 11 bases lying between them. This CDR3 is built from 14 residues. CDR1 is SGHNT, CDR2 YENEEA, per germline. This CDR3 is CASSSGLIYNEQFF. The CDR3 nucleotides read TGTGCCAGCAGCTCGGGACTTATTTACAATGAGCAGTTCTTC.

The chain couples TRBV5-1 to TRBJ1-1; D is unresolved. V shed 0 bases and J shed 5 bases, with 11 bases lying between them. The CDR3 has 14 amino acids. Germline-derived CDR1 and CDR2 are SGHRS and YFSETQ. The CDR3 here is CASSLDFLSTEAFF. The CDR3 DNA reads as TGCGCCAGCAGCTTGGATTTTTTATCGACTGAAGCTTTCTTT.

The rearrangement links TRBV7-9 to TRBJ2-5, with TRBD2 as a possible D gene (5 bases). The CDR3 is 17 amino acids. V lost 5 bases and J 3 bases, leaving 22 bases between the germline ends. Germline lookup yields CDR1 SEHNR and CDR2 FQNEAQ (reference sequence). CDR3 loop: CASSPGIYNPQEETQYF. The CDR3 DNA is TGTGCCAGCAGCCCCGGGATATATAACCCCCAGGAAGAGACCCAGTACTTC.

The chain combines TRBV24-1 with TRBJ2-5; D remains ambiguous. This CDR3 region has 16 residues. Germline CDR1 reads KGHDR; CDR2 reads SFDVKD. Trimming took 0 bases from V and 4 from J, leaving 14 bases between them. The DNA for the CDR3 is TGTGCCACCAGTGATTTGTCTCTGAATTACGGAGAGACCCAGTACTTC. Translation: CATSDLSLNYGETQYF.

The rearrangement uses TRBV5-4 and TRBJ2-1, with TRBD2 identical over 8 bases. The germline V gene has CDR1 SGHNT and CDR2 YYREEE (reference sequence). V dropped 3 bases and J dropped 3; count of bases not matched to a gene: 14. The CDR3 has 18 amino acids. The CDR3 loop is CASSSLITSGMSYNEQFF. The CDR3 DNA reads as TGTGCCAGCAGCTCCTTAATCACTAGCGGAATGAGCTACAATGAGCAGTTCTTC.

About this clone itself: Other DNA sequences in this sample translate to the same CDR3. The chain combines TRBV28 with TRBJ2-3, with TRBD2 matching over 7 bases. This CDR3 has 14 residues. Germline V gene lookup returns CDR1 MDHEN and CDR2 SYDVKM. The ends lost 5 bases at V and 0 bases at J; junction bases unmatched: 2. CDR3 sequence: CASSLSGSTDTQYF. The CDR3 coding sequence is TGTGCCAGCAGTCTTAGCGGGAGCACAGATACGCAGTATTTT. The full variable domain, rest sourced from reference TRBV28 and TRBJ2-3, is DVKVTQSSRYLVKRTGEKVFLECVQDMDHENMFWYRQDPGLGLRLIYFSYDVKMKEKGDIPEGYSVSREKKERFSLILESASTNQTSMYLCASSLSGSTDTQYFGPGTRLTVL.

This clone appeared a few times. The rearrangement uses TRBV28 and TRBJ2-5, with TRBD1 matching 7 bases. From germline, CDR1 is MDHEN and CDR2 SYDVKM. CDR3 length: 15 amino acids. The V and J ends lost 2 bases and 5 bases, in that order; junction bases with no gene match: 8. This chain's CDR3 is CASSLRGGPQETQYF. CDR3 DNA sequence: TGTGCCAGCAGTTTAAGAGGGGGCCCGCAGGAGACCCAGTACTTC.

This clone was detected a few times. The CDR3 is CASSPSGGTNNSPLHF. The DNA of the CDR3 is TGTGCCAGCAGCCCCTCGGGGGGGACGAATAATTCACCCCTCCACTTT. V is TRBV7-3 and J is TRBJ1-6; D may be TRBD1 (5 bases). Between the trimmed V and J ends, which lost 5 bases and 5 bases, there was a span of 16 bases. This CDR3 comprises 16 residues. Germline CDR1 reads SGHTA; CDR2 reads FQGTGA.

CDR3: CASSQDMRRAQETQYF. As DNA, the CDR3 is TGCGCCAGCAGCCAAGATATGCGGCGAGCCCAAGAGACCCAGTACTTC. The chain has TRBV4-3 and TRBJ2-5, with D unclear. The CDR3 covers 16 residues. Germline lookup yields CDR1 LGHNA and CDR2 YSLEER. V dropped 0 bases and J dropped 1 base, with 12 bases sitting between them.

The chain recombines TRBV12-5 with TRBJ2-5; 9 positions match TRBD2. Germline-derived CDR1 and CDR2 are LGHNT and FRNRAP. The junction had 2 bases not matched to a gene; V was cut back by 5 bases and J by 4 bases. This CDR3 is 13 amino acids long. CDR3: CASGPSGIETQYF. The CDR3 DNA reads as TGTGCTAGTGGTCCTAGCGGGATAGAGACCCAGTACTTC. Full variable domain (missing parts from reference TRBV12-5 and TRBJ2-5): DARVTQTPRHKVTEMGQEVTMRCQPILGHNTVFWYRQTMMQGLELLAYFRNRAPLDDSGMPKDRFSAEMPDATLATLKIQPSEPRDSAVYFCASGPSGIETQYFGPGTRLLVL.

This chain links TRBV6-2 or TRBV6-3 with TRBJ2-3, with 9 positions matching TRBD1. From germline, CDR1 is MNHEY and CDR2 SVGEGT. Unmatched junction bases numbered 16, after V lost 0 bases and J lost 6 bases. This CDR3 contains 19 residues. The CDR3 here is CASSYSNRGRIGTRDTQYF. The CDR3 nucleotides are TGTGCCAGCAGTTACTCGAACAGGGGGCGCATTGGCACGAGGGATACGCAGTATTTT.

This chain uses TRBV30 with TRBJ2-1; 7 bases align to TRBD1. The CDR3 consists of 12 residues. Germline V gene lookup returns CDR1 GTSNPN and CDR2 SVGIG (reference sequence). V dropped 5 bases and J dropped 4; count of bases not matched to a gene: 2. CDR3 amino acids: CAWEGAYNEQFF. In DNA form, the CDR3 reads TGTGCCTGGGAGGGGGCTTACAATGAGCAGTTCTTC.

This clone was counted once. Here the CDR3 DNA reads TGTGCCAGCAGCCAAGCAGACAGGGACTATGGCTACACCTTC. Translating gives CASSQADRDYGYTF. The chain combines TRBV3-1 (or the pseudogene TRBV3-2) with TRBJ1-2; 7 positions agree with TRBD1. Germline V gene sequence: CDR1 LGHDT, CDR2 YNNKEL (reference sequence). The trim removed 1 base at V and 3 bases at J, leaving 2 bases unmatched. CDR3 length equals 14 residues.

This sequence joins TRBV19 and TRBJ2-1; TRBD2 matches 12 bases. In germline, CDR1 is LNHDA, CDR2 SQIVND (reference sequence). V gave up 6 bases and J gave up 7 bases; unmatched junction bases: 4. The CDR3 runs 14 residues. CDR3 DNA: TGTGCCAGTAGACCTAGCGGGGGGGGAAATGAGCAGTTCTTC. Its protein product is CASRPSGGGNEQFF.

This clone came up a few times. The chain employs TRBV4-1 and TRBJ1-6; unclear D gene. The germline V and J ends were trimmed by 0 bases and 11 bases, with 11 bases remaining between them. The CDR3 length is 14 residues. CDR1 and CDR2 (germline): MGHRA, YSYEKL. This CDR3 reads CASSQDTGLTPLHF. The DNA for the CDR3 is TGCGCCAGCAGCCAAGATACGGGGTTAACACCCCTCCACTTT.

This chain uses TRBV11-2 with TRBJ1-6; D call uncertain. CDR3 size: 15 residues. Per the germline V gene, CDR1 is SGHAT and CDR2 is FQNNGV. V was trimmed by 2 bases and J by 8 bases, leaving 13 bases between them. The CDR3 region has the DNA TGTGCCAGCAGCTTACTGAGGCCACCGGATTCACCCCTCCACTTT. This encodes CASSLLRPPDSPLHF.